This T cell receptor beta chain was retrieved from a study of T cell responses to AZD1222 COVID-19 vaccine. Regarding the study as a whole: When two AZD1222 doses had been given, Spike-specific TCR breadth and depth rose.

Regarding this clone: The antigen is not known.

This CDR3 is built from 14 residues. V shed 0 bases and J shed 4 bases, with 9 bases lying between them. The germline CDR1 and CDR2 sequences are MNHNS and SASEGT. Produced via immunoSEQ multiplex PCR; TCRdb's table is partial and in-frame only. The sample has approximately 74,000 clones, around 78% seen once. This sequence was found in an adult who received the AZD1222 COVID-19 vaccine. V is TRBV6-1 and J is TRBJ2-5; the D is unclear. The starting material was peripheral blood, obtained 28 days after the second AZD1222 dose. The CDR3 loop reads CASSEAGWGETQYF. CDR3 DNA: TGTGCCAGCAGTGAAGCGGGGTGGGGAGAGACCCAGTACTTC.